This T cell receptor beta chain is from a study of T cell responses to AZD1222 COVID-19 vaccine. Study-level information: The study pooled second doses at about 4 or about 12 weeks. Broader study findings: Repertoire sampling was restricted to post-peak T cell response timepoints. Among vaccine-associated CD4 TCRs, coverage spanned spike, with dominance at 160-218 and 743-854. With two AZD1222 doses given, Spike-specific TCR breadth and depth both rose.

The V end lost 0 bases, the J end lost 7 bases, and 7 bases lay between the germline ends. Germline CDR1 and CDR2: MNHNS and SASEGT. The CDR3 has 13 amino acids. A remark on this clone: Its antigen is undetermined.

Using immunoSEQ multiplex PCR, the repertoire was profiled, and TCRdb retains in-frame clones only, with some absent. The table includes about 160,000 clones, less than 95% detected once. This chain joins TRBV6-1 and TRBJ1-5; D gene uncertain. This clonotype was sampled from an adult in good health. The sequences come from peripheral blood, collected on day 0 of AZD1222 vaccination. CDR3 nucleotide sequence: TGTGCCAGCAGTGAAGCAGGGAGGCAGCCCCAGCATTTT. Translated, it gives CASSEAGRQPQHF.